A single sample is the source of the 23 T cell receptor beta chains below, sequenced in a study of blood T cell repertoires in COVID-19. Using immunoSEQ multiplex PCR, the repertoire was profiled, and TCRdb retains in-frame clones only, with some absent. Of over 120,000 clones in the sample, more than 70% were seen once. Sample: peripheral blood. Receptor source: a human donor in a cohort sampled during active COVID-19.

The chain joins TRBV19 to TRBJ1-1, with 8 nucleotides matching TRBD1. This CDR3 has 12 residues. Germline assignment: CDR1 LNHDA and CDR2 SQIVND (reference sequence). V shed 8 bases, J shed 4 bases, and the junction held 3 bases outside the gene matches. The CDR3 DNA reads TGTGCCAGTCATACAGGGGGCACTGAAGCTTTCTTT. Translated, it gives CASHTGGTEAFF.

This clone was picked up a small number of times. This rearrangement joins TRBV7-9 to TRBJ1-3; D remains unclear. Germline V CDR1 and CDR2: SEHNR, FQNEAQ (reference sequence). This CDR3 spans 16 amino acids. V was clipped by 2 bases and J by 4 bases, with 15 bases between them. The CDR3 loop is CASSLITDEAGNTIYF. CDR3 DNA sequence: TGTGCCAGCAGCTTAATAACAGACGAAGCAGGAAACACCATATATTTT. Based on the CDR3 plus reference TRBV7-9 and TRBJ1-3, the full variable domain is DTGVSQNPRHKITKRGQNVTFRCDPISEHNRLYWYRQTLGQGPEFLTYFQNEAQLEKSRLLSDRFSAERPKGSFSTLEIQRTEQGDSAMYLCASSLITDEAGNTIYFGEGSWLTVV.

This chain connects TRBV2 to TRBJ2-3, with D perhaps matching TRBD1 (7 bases). The V end lost 0 bases, the J end lost 6 bases, and 16 bases lay between the germline ends. CDR1 SNHLY and CDR2 FYNNEI come from the germline V gene. This CDR3 has 16 residues. The DNA for the CDR3 is TGTGCCAGCAGTGAAGCGATCGTCAGGGGGGCTGATACGCAGTATTTT. It encodes CASSEAIVRGADTQYF. The variable domain in full, with the rest retrieved from reference TRBV2 and TRBJ2-3, is EPEVTQTPSHQVTQMGQEVILRCVPISNHLYFYWYRQILGQKVEFLVSFYNNEISEKSEIFDDQFSVERPDGSNFTLKIRSTKLEDSAMYFCASSEAIVRGADTQYFGPGTRLTVL.

V is TRBV5-1 and J is TRBJ2-3, with D tentatively TRBD2 (6 bases). Germline CDR1 is SGHRS and CDR2 is YFSETQ. Trimming shortened V by 0 bases and J by 6 bases, and 11 bases separated the two germline ends. The CDR3 spans 14 residues. The CDR3 sequence is CASSLASEGDTQYF. CDR3 coding DNA: TGCGCCAGCAGCTTGGCTAGCGAAGGGGATACGCAGTATTTT.

The chain employs TRBV6-5 and TRBJ2-7, with 8 bases lining up with TRBD2. Germline assignment: CDR1 MNHEY and CDR2 SVGAGI. The CDR3 is 14 amino acids. V lost 4 bases, J lost 2 bases, and 4 bases stayed unmatched. The CDR3 region is CASSSRGGPYEQYF. DNA of the CDR3: TGTGCCAGCAGTTCACGGGGGGGTCCCTACGAGCAGTACTTC.

This clone was recorded many times. The CDR3 reads CASSLVLTGGAEQYF. CDR3 nucleotide sequence: TGCGCCAGCAGCTTGGTATTGACAGGGGGCGCCGAGCAGTACTTC. The V gene is TRBV5-1, the J gene TRBJ2-7; 10 bases agree with TRBD1. Trimming at V came to 0 bases and at J to 6 bases, leaving 6 bases not matched to a gene. The CDR3 runs to 15 residues. Germline V gives CDR1 SGHRS, CDR2 YFSETQ.

The rearrangement joins TRBV3-1 (or the pseudogene TRBV3-2) to TRBJ2-1, with D hard to call. The V gene lost 10 bases and the J gene lost 0 bases, with 16 bases spanning the gap. The CDR3 covers 15 residues. Germline CDR1 and CDR2: LGHDT and YNNKEL (reference sequence). The CDR3 here is CATEIRRPSYNEQFF. CDR3 nucleotides: TGTGCCACCGAGATTAGGAGACCCTCCTACAATGAGCAGTTCTTC.

This chain links TRBV6-2 or TRBV6-3 with TRBJ2-5; 8 bases are a match to TRBD2. Germline trimming cut 5 bases from V and 1 base from J; bases unmatched to any gene: 9. The CDR3 contains 16 residues. Germline loops: CDR1 MNHEY, CDR2 SVGEGT. The CDR3 nucleotides are TGTGCCAGCAGTCCGATAGCGGGGCTTAGCCAAGAGACCCAGTACTTC. Translating gives CASSPIAGLSQETQYF.

This chain joins TRBV4-2 and TRBJ2-5, with D perhaps TRBD2 (5 bases). The CDR3 has 16 amino acids. V gave up 1 base and J gave up 1 base, with 13 bases separating them. From germline, CDR1 is LGHNA and CDR2 YNFKEQ. CDR3 DNA: TGTGCCAGCAGCCAAGTTGGAGCGGAGTTCCAAGAGACCCAGTACTTC. This codes for CASSQVGAEFQETQYF.

The V and J genes are TRBV7-2 and TRBJ2-3; D ambiguous. V was cut by 0 bases and J by 2 bases, with 9 bases left in between. Germline V gene data show CDR1 as SGHTA and CDR2 as FQGNSA. This CDR3 is 15 amino acids long. This CDR3 is CASSLAPGLTDTQYF. Written as DNA, the CDR3 is TGTGCCAGCAGCTTAGCGCCCGGTCTCACAGATACGCAGTATTTT. The variable domain in full, with the rest retrieved from reference TRBV7-2 and TRBJ2-3, is GAGVSQSPSNKVTEKGKDVELRCDPISGHTALYWYRQSLGQGLEFLIYFQGNSAPDKSGLPSDRFSAERTGGSVSTLTIQRTQQEDSAVYLCASSLAPGLTDTQYFGPGTRLTVL.

This chain links TRBV11-2 with TRBJ1-1; D gene unclear. V was trimmed by 4 bases and J by 6 bases, leaving 9 bases between them. Germline CDR1 reads SGHAT; CDR2 reads FQNNGV. This CDR3 comprises 12 residues. The CDR3 bases are TGTGCCAGCAGCTCTTTATCTGCTGAAGCTTTCTTT. This codes for CASSSLSAEAFF.

The chain couples TRBV7-2 to TRBJ2-3, with 11 bases aligning to TRBD2. The CDR3 consists of 16 residues. J lost 4 bases, V lost 5 bases, and 8 bases had no gene match. CDR1 SGHTA and CDR2 FQGNSA come from the germline V gene. CDR3 protein: CASSLLAGGPPDTQYF. The CDR3 DNA sequence: TGTGCCAGCAGCCTGTTAGCGGGGGGGCCCCCAGATACGCAGTATTTT.

The rearrangement links TRBV9 to TRBJ2-5, with TRBD1 matching 7 bases. Trimming at V came to 3 bases and at J to 5 bases, leaving 1 base not matched to a gene. In germline, CDR1 is SGDLS, CDR2 YYNGEE. The CDR3 loop spans 12 amino acids. Here the CDR3 reads CASSAQGETQYF. As DNA, the CDR3 is TGTGCCAGCAGCGCACAGGGGGAGACCCAGTACTTC.

This clone was seen a few times. V and J are TRBV14 and TRBJ1-5, with D perhaps matching TRBD1 (6 bases). Germline V lookup: CDR1 SGHDN, CDR2 FVKESK. The length of the CDR3 is 15 residues. V dropped 3 bases and J dropped 5 bases, with 14 bases sitting between them. The DNA of the CDR3 is TGTGCCAGCAGCCACCGACAGGAGTTTTATCAGCCCCAGCATTTT. Its translation: CASSHRQEFYQPQHF. Supplemented by reference TRBV14 and TRBJ1-5, the full variable domain reads EAGVTQFPSHSVIEKGQTVTLRCDPISGHDNLYWYRRVMGKEIKFLLHFVKESKQDESGMPNNRFLAERTGGTYSTLKVQPAELEDSGVYFCASSHRQEFYQPQHFGDGTRLSIL.

The J gene is TRBJ2-1, the V gene TRBV6-2 or TRBV6-3; TRBD1 matches 7 bases. The CDR3 is 16 amino acids. Germline assignment: CDR1 MNHEY and CDR2 SVGEGT. V trimming: 5 bases; J trimming: 4 bases; junction bases outside the gene matches: 11. CDR3 amino acids: CASSRRDRRFYNEQFF. CDR3 DNA sequence: TGTGCCAGCAGTAGAAGGGACAGAAGGTTTTACAATGAGCAGTTCTTC.

V gene TRBV3-1 (or the pseudogene TRBV3-2) combines with J gene TRBJ2-6; 8 bases align to TRBD1. In germline, CDR1 is LGHDT, CDR2 YNNKEL (reference sequence). This CDR3 spans 19 amino acids. V gave up 0 bases and J gave up 0 bases; unmatched junction bases: 7. The CDR3 DNA reads TGTGCCAGCAGCCAAGATACCAGGACAGGGATCTCTGGGGCCAACGTCCTGACTTTC. It yields the protein CASSQDTRTGISGANVLTF.

As DNA, the CDR3 is TGTGCCAGCAGCCCACAGCGGGGGGCCACCACAGATACGCAGTATTTT. Amino acid sequence: CASSPQRGATTDTQYF. V gene TRBV5-4 combines with J gene TRBJ2-3; 9 bases align to TRBD2. V lost 4 bases to trimming and J lost 2 bases; unmatched junction nucleotides: 8. Germline V gene sequence: CDR1 SGHNT, CDR2 YYREEE (reference sequence). The CDR3 runs 16 residues.

The chain is built from TRBV9 and TRBJ2-7; D may be TRBD1 (6 bases). V shed 3 bases and J shed 7 bases, with 20 bases lying between them. The CDR3 spans 15 residues. Germline loops: CDR1 SGDLS, CDR2 YYNGEE. CDR3 sequence (DNA): TGTGCCAGCAGCGAGAGGGGACACTGGGTCGGTGAGCAGTACTTC. Its protein product is CASSERGHWVGEQYF.

J is TRBJ2-7 and V is TRBV4-2, with 9 bases lining up with TRBD1. Germline V CDR1 and CDR2: LGHNA, YNFKEQ. This CDR3 contains 18 residues. The J segment lost 6 bases and the V segment lost 2 bases, leaving 17 bases of the junction unmatched. CDR3 nucleotides: TGTGCCAGCAGCCAACATCTTGGGCGGGACAGGGACTTACTCGAGCAGTACTTC. This gives the protein CASSQHLGRDRDLLEQYF.

The table lists this clone with a few counts. The chain is built from TRBV14 and TRBJ1-1, with no clear D. This CDR3 spans 14 amino acids. Trimming left V 0 bases short and J 5 bases short, with 10 bases between. CDR1 is SGHDN and CDR2 is FVKESK in the germline V gene. The CDR3 DNA is TGTGCCAGCAGCCAAGAGGTATCGAGGACTGAAGCTTTCTTT. Translation gives CASSQEVSRTEAFF.

The V and J genes are TRBV10-3 and TRBJ2-2, with 8 bases fitting TRBD1. The J segment lost 5 bases and the V segment lost 6 bases, leaving 8 bases of the junction unmatched. Germline lookup yields CDR1 ENHRY and CDR2 SYGVKD. CDR3 length: 15 residues. The CDR3 protein is CAISVDRGSTGELFF. CDR3 nucleotide sequence: TGTGCCATCAGCGTTGACAGGGGAAGTACCGGGGAGCTGTTTTTT.

The chain has TRBV5-1 and TRBJ1-4; 10 nucleotides match TRBD1. CDR3 length: 17 residues. V lost 3 bases to trimming and J lost 0 bases; unmatched junction nucleotides: 5. Germline CDR1 reads SGHRS; CDR2 reads YFSETQ. The CDR3 DNA sequence: TGCGCCAGCAGCTCCCCGACAGGGGGCGCAACTAATGAAAAACTGTTTTTT. Protein product: CASSSPTGGATNEKLFF.

The chain joins TRBV5-1 to TRBJ1-3, with D maybe TRBD1 (5 bases). CDR3 length equals 14 residues. CDR1 and CDR2 from the germline V gene are SGHRS and YFSETQ. Trimming cost V 0 bases and J 8 bases, with 12 bases left between them. The CDR3 protein is CASSLAQGLDTIYF. CDR3 coding DNA: TGCGCCAGCAGCTTGGCCCAGGGTCTAGACACCATATATTTT.